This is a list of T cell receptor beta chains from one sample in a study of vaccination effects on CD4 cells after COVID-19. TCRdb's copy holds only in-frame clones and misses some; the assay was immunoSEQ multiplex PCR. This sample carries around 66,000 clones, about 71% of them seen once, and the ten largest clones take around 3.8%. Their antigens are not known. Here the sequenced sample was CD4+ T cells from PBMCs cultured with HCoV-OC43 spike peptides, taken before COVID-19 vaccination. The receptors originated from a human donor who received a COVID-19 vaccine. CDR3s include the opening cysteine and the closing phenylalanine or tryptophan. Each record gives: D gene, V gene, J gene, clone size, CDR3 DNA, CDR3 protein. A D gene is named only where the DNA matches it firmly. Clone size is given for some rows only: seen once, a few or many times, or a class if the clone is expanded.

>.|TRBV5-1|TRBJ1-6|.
TGCGCCACCGATTATTACCAGACAGGCTCCCTATGGTCCTCTTATAATTCACCCCTCCACTTT
CATDYYQTGSLWSSYNSPLHF
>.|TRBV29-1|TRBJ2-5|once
TGCAGCGTTGAAAGAAGGGGCGGGGCCTTCGGAGAGACCCAGTACTTC
CSVERRGGAFGETQYF
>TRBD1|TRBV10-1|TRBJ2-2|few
TGCGCCAGCAGTGCGGGACAGGGCGCCGGGGAGCTGTTTTTT
CASSAGQGAGELFF
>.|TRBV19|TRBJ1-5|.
TGTGCCAGTCTTACAGGATCTAGCAATCAGCCCCAGCATTTT
CASLTGSSNQPQHF
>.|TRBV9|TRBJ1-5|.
TGTGCCAGCAGCACGGGCCTCGGACAGCCCCAGCATTTT
CASSTGLGQPQHF
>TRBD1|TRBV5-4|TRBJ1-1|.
TGTGCCAGCAGCGTAGACAGGGCTACTGAAGCTTTCTTT
CASSVDRATEAFF
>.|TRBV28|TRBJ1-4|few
TGTGCCAGCAGCCCCCTTTTTAGGCAGGAAAAACTGTTTTTT
CASSPLFRQEKLFF
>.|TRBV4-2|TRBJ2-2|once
TGTGCCAGCAGAGAACACTTGGCAGGGGTAGTTTTAAGAACCGGGGAGCTGTTTTTT
CASREHLAGVVLRTGELFF
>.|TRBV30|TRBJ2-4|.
TGTGCCTGGGAGGGACTAGCCAAAAACATTCAGTACTTC
CAWEGLAKNIQYF
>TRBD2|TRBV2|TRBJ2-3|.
TGTGCCAGCAGTACAACTAGCGGGGGGGCCGTTGGAGATACGCAGTATTTT
CASSTTSGGAVGDTQYF
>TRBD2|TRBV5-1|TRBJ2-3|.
TGCGCCAGCAGCCCTCCGACTACTAGCGGGGGTAGCACAGATACGCAGTATTTT
CASSPPTTSGGSTDTQYF
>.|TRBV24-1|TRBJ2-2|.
TGTGCCACCGCCGGGACACTCAACACCGGGGAGCTGTTTTTT
CATAGTLNTGELFF
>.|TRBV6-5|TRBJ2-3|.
TGTGCCAGCAGTTATGGGGGGTCTGGCACAGATACGCAGTATTTT
CASSYGGSGTDTQYF
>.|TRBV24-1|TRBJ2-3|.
TGTGCCACCAGTGACCCCACTTCTAGGCGGGGCACAGATACGCAGTATTTT
CATSDPTSRRGTDTQYF
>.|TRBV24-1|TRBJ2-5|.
TGTGCCACCAGTGATACCCGGGACATTCTAGCGGAGACCCAGTACTTC
CATSDTRDILAETQYF
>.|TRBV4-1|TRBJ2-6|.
TGCGCCAGCAGCCAAGTGGACTTAATCCACTCTGGGGCCAACGTCCTGACTTTC
CASSQVDLIHSGANVLTF
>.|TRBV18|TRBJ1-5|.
TGTGCCAGCTCACGTTTCCCGGGTAGGGAAGCGGTTCAGCCCCAGCATTTT
CASSRFPGREAVQPQHF
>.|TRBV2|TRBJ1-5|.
TGTGCCAGCAGTGAAGATCGGGTCTTGAAGCCCCAGCATTTT
CASSEDRVLKPQHF
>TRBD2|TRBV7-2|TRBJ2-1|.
TGTGCCAGCAGCGGGACTAGCGGGGTCGCCGGTGAGCAGTTCTTC
CASSGTSGVAGEQFF
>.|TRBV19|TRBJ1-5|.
TGTGCCAGTAGACCCGGGACAACAACTCAGCCCCAGCATTTT
CASRPGTTTQPQHF
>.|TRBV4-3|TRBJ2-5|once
TGCGCCAGCAGCCAAGATCTGGGGAGAGTGGAGACCCAGTACTTC
CASSQDLGRVETQYF
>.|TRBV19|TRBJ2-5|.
TGTGCCAGTAGTATAACAAGGGAGACCCAGTACTTC
CASSITRETQYF
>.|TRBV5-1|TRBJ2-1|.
TGCGCCAGCAGCTTGGGGGGGGGCGCCTCCTACAATGAGCAGTTCTTC
CASSLGGGASYNEQFF
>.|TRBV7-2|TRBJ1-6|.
TGTGCCAGCAGCTCCCGCCCTTTATCACCCCTCCACTTT
CASSSRPLSPLHF
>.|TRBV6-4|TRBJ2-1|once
TGTGCCAGCAGTGACCATGACAGAGCCAATGAGCAGTTCTTC
CASSDHDRANEQFF
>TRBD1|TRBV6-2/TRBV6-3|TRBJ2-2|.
TGTGCCAGCAGTTCGCGCCGACAGGGGACGAACACCGGGGAGCTGTTTTTT
CASSSRRQGTNTGELFF
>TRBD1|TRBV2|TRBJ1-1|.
TGTGCCAGCAGGCAAGACAGGGGCTGGACTGAAGCTTTCTTT
CASRQDRGWTEAFF
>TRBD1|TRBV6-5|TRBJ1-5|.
TGTGCCAGCAGCACAGGGGTTGTGGGGCCCCAGCATTTT
CASSTGVVGPQHF
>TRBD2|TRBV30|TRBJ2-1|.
TGTGCCTGGAATGCGGGGGTGGTATACAATGAGCAGTTCTTC
CAWNAGVVYNEQFF
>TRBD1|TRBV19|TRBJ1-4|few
TGTGCCAGTAGTCCCCGGGGACAGGGTGGTGAAAAACTGTTTTTT
CASSPRGQGGEKLFF
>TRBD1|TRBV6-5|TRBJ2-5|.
TGTGCCAGCAGCAGAGACAGGGACGAGACCCAGTACTTC
CASSRDRDETQYF
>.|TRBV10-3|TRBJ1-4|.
TGTGCCATCAGTGAGTTAGCCGAAAAACTGTTTTTT
CAISELAEKLFF
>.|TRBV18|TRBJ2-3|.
TGTGCCAGCTCACCACTCCCTTCCACAGATACGCAGTATTTT
CASSPLPSTDTQYF
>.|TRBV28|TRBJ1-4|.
TGTGCCAGCAAGGTCCTTTCAACTAATGAAAAACTGTTTTTT
CASKVLSTNEKLFF
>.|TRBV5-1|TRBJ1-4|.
TGCGCCAGCAGCTTGGGGGGGTCAGCAACTAATGAAAAACTGTTTTTT
CASSLGGSATNEKLFF
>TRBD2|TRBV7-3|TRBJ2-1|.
TGTGCCAGCAGCCCGGGGGGTAACTCCTACAATGAGCAGTTCTTC
CASSPGGNSYNEQFF
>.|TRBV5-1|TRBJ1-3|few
TGCGCCAGCAGCTCAGGACCTCCGGGCTCTGGAAACACCATATATTTT
CASSSGPPGSGNTIYF
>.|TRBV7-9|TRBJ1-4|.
TGTGCCAGCAGCTCCCATAACAGGGCAACTAATGAAAAACTGTTTTTT
CASSSHNRATNEKLFF
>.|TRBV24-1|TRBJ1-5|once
TGTGCCACCAGTGATTCGGACGGGGGCAATCAGCCCCAGCATTTT
CATSDSDGGNQPQHF
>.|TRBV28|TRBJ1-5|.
TGTGCCAGCAGGGACCGGTTGCAGCCCCAGCATTTT
CASRDRLQPQHF
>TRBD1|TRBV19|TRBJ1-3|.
TGTGCCAGTAGTGGACAGGGGATAGGAAACACCATATATTTT
CASSGQGIGNTIYF
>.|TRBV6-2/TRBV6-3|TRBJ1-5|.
TGTGCCAGCAGTCTCGACACCTCTTATCAGCCCCAGCATTTT
CASSLDTSYQPQHF
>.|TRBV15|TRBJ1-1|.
TGTGCCACCAGCGGAACCCAGGGGACTGAAGCTTTCTTT
CATSGTQGTEAFF
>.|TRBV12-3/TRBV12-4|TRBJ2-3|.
TGTGCCAGCAGTACCGACAACACAGATACGCAGTATTTT
CASSTDNTDTQYF
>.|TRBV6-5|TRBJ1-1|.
TGTGCCAGCAGTTACGAGGGGGGGAGATCGAACACTGAAGCTTTCTTT
CASSYEGGRSNTEAFF
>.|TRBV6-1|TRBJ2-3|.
TGTGCCAGCAGTGGGCCCGGTGGGGTTGGCACAGATACGCAGTATTTT
CASSGPGGVGTDTQYF
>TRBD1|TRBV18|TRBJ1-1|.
TGTGCCAGCTCACCGATCCCGCAGGGGGGAACTGAAGCTTTCTTT
CASSPIPQGGTEAFF
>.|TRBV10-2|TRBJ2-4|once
TGCGCCAGCAGTGGGACCATGGGGGACATTCAGTACTTC
CASSGTMGDIQYF
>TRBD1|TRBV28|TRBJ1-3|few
TGTGCCAGCCGACGACAGGGGGGCTCTGGAAACACCATATATTTT
CASRRQGGSGNTIYF
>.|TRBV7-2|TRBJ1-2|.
TGTGCCAGCAGCCCGGACACACAACCACTATATGGCTACACCTTC
CASSPDTQPLYGYTF
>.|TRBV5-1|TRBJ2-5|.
TGCGCCAGCAGCTTCCACGGAAGGGGCAAGACCCAGTACTTC
CASSFHGRGKTQYF
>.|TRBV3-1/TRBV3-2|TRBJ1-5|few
TGTGCCAGCAGCCAAGCGAGGGACGGCAATCAGCCCCAGCATTTT
CASSQARDGNQPQHF
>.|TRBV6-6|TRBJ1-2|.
TGTGCCAGCAGCCCCAGGTTTAACTATGGCTACACCTTC
CASSPRFNYGYTF
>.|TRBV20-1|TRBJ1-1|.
TGCAGTGCTAGAGATAGCGGTGAAGCTTTCTTT
CSARDSGEAFF
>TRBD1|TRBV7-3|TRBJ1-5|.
TGTGCCAGCAGCTCGGACAGGGATCAGCCCCAGCATTTT
CASSSDRDQPQHF
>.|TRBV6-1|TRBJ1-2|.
TGTGCCAGCAGTGAGATGGGGGTTGGCGGCTACACCTTC
CASSEMGVGGYTF
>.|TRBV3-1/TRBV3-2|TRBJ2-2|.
TGTGCCAGCACCCAAACCGGGGAGCTGTTTTTT
CASTQTGELFF
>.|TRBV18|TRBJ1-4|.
TGTGCCAGCTCACCACCGGTCAGCCTTAATGAAAAACTGTTTTTT
CASSPPVSLNEKLFF